The present T cell receptor (beta chain) was sequenced within a study of technical replicates of blood from a handful of donors. Repertoires were generated with immunoSEQ multiplex PCR, while TCRdb's copy carries only in-frame clones and drops some. The sample contains about 82,000 clones, under 96% of which appear only once. The origin of this receptor is a human donor in good health. The specimen sequenced was T cells isolated from PBMCs.

CDR3 in DNA: TGTGCCAGCACCCTTGGGGCGGACACTGAAGCTTTCTTT. The encoded protein is CASTLGADTEAFF. The V gene is TRBV5-6, the J gene TRBJ1-1, with D perhaps matching TRBD1 (5 bases). Germline V gives CDR1 SGHDT, CDR2 YYEEEE. This CDR3 contains 13 residues. The germline V and J ends were trimmed by 6 bases and 3 bases, with 12 bases remaining between them.